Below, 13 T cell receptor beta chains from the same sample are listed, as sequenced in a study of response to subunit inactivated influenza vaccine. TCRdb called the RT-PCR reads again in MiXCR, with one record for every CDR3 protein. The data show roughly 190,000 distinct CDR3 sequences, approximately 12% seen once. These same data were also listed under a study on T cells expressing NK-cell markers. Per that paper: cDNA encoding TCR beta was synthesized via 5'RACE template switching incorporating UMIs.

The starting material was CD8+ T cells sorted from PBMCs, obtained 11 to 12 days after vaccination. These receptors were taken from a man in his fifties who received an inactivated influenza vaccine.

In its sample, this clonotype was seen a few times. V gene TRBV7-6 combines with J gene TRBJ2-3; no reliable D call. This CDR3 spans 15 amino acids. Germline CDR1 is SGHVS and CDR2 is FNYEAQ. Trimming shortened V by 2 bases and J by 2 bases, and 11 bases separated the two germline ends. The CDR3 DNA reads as TGTGCCAGCAGCTTATTGGCCAGGCCCACAGATACGCAGTATTTT. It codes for CASSLLARPTDTQYF.

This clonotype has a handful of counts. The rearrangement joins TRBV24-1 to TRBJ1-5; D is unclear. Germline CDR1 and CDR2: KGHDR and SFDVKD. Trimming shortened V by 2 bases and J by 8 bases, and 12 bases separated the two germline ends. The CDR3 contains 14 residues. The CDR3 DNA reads TGTGCCACCAGTGATTCTCCGGGGAATGAGCCCCAGCATTTT. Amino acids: CATSDSPGNEPQHF.

Here the CDR3 DNA reads TGTGCCAGCAACGACGAGCAGTACTTC. Translated: CASNDEQYF. The V and J genes are TRBV7-9 and TRBJ2-7; D remains unclear. This CDR3 has 9 residues. Germline values: CDR1 SEHNR, CDR2 FQNEAQ (reference sequence). V was cut by 7 bases and J by 5 bases, with 3 bases left in between.

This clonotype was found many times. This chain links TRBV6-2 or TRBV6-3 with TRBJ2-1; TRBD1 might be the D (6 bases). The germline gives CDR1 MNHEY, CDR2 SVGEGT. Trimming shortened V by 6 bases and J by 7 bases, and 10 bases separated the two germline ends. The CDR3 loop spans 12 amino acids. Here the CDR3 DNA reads TGTGCCAGCAGGACAGGCATAAATGAGCAGTTCTTC. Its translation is CASRTGINEQFF.

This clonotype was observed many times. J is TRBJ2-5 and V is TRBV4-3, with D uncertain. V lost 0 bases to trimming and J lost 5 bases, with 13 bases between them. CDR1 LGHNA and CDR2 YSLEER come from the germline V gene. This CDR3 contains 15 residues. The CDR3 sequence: CASSQDFTSYETQYF. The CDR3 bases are TGCGCCAGCAGCCAAGATTTTACGAGCTATGAGACCCAGTACTTC.

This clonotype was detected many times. The CDR3 DNA is TGTGCCAGCACCGTTGGACAGGGGAATGAGCAGTTCTTC. Residues: CASTVGQGNEQFF. This rearrangement joins TRBV12-3 or TRBV12-4 to TRBJ2-1; 9 bases are a match to TRBD1. The CDR3 covers 13 residues. With 7 bases clipped from V and 7 bases from J, the junction kept 5 bases outside the gene matches.

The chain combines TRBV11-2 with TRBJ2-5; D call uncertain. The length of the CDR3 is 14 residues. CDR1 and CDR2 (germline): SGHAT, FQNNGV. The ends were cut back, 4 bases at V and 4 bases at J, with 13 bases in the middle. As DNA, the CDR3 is TGTGCCAGCAGCTCCCCCCCTCCACGAGAGACCCAGTACTTC. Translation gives CASSSPPPRETQYF.

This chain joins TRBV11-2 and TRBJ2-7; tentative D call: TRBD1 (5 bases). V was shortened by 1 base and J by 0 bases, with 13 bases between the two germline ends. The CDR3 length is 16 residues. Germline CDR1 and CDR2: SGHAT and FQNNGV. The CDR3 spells CASSLGTGSFSYEQYF. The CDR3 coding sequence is TGTGCCAGCAGCTTAGGAACAGGATCCTTCTCCTACGAGCAGTACTTC.

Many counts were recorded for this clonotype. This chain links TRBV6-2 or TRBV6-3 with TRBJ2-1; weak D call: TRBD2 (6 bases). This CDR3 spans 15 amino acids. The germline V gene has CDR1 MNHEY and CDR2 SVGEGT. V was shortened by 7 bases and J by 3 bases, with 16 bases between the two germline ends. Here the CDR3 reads CASTITGTRYNEQFF. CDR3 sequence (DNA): TGTGCCAGCACCATCACCGGGACTCGCTACAATGAGCAGTTCTTC.

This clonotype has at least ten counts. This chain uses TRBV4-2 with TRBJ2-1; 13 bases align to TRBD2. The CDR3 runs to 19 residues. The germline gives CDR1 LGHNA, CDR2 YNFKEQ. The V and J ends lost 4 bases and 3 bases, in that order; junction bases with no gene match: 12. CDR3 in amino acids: CASSRNIPGLAGIYNEQFF. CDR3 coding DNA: TGTGCCAGCAGCCGGAATATTCCGGGACTAGCGGGAATCTACAATGAGCAGTTCTTC.

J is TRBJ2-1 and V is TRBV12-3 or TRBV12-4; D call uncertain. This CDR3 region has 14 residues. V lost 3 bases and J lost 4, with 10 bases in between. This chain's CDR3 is CASSFLPQYNEQFF. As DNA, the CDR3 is TGTGCCAGCAGTTTTCTTCCACAGTACAATGAGCAGTTCTTC.

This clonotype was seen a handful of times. The DNA of the CDR3 is TGTGCCAGCAGCTTGGAGTTGGGACAGGGATCCGCAGATACGCAGTATTTT. Translating gives CASSLELGQGSADTQYF. The V call is TRBV5-6, the J call TRBJ2-3; 9 bases map to TRBD1. This CDR3 region has 17 residues. Germline values: CDR1 SGHDT, CDR2 YYEEEE. J gave up 4 bases and V 0 bases, and 9 bases lay outside the gene matches.

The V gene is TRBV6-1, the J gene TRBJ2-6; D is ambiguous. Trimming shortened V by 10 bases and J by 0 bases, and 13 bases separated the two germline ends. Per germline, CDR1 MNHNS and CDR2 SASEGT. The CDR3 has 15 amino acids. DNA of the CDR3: TGTGCCACCTCTTGGCGTATCTCTGGGGCCAACGTCCTGACTTTC. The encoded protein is CATSWRISGANVLTF.